This T cell receptor beta chain is drawn from a study of T cells after yellow fever vaccination. Study-wide results and limits: A secondary response was less intense yet reached its peak sooner, at day 5 versus 15. Detected again after the booster were most primary-vaccination clones, at 96% CD4 and 70% to 90% CD8. From the bulk population, abundant clonotypes could contaminate and appear within FACS-sorted repertoires.

Via MiXCR, TCRdb re-called the 5' RACE reads, giving one row per CDR3 protein. The sample shows roughly 56,000 distinct CDR3 sequences, 5.5% to 6% of them seen only once. The CDR3 is 12 amino acids. Germline CDR1 MDHEN, CDR2 SYDVKM. Trimming took off 4 bases at V and 6 bases at J, with 6 bases between the two ends. There are a few counts of this clonotype. This chain links TRBV28 with TRBJ2-2, with unresolved D. Material: PBMCs, either bulk or a sorted T-cell subset (CD4+, CD8+, memory, or dextramer-sorted; not recorded which), obtained on the day of the yellow fever booster vaccination. The receptor's source is a man aged 18 to 29 who received the YFV17D yellow fever vaccine. The CDR3 DNA follows: TGTGCCAGCAGTTCAATAGCCGGGGAGCTGTTTTTT. It translates to CASSSIAGELFF.